One and the same sample provided the 29 T cell receptor beta chains below, sequenced in a study of monozygotic twins with inflammatory bowel disease. No DNA is given; TCRdb re-called the 5' RACE reads and lists each CDR3 protein once. Here the sample table reports more than 300,000 distinct CDR3 sequences. What was sequenced was blood. These receptors were obtained from a human donor with ulcerative colitis or Crohn's disease, or a healthy co-twin of an affected twin (not recorded which).

The chain couples TRBV4-3 to TRBJ2-7; TCRdb proposes TRBD2, but this gene call is untestable without DNA. Looked up from germline, CDR1 is LGHNA and CDR2 is YSLEER. CDR3 length: 13 amino acids. The CDR3 loop is CASSRLEGYEQYF.

The CDR3 loop is CSGAIRETQYF. The rearrangement uses TRBV20-1 and TRBJ2-5; TCRdb proposes TRBD1, but this gene call is untestable without DNA. The CDR3 is 11 amino acids. The germline gives CDR1 DFQATT, CDR2 SNEGSKA (reference sequence).

V and J are TRBV5-1 and TRBJ2-2; the TRBD1 assignment by TCRdb is unverifiable without DNA. The CDR3 sequence is 15 residues long. Germline V CDR1 and CDR2: SGHRS, YFSETQ. The CDR3 loop reads CASRLLGPPTGELFF.

The CDR3 loop is CASRDKSSYEQYF. The chain recombines TRBV28 with TRBJ2-7; the TRBD1 assignment by TCRdb is unverifiable without DNA. The CDR3 is 13 amino acids. CDR1 and CDR2 from the germline V gene are MDHEN and SYDVKM.

V is TRBV4-1 and J is TRBJ2-5; TCRdb selects TRBD1, and the lack of DNA leaves this call unchecked. Germline V gives CDR1 MGHRA, CDR2 YSYEKL. The CDR3 consists of 13 residues. CDR3: CASSQDRGVNQYF.

This chain joins TRBV29-1 and TRBJ1-1. The germline CDR1 and CDR2 sequences are SQVTM and ANQGSEA. The CDR3 is 13 residues long. CDR3: CSVMGRLNTEAFF.

The rearrangement links TRBV5-5 to TRBJ1-1. The length of the CDR3 is 16 residues. Germline V gene sequence: CDR1 SGHKS, CDR2 YYEKEE (reference sequence). The CDR3 sequence is CASSLALGIKNTEAFF.

The V gene is TRBV4-1, the J gene TRBJ1-5; TCRdb picks TRBD1, but there is no DNA to check that call. Germline assignment: CDR1 MGHRA and CDR2 YSYEKL. The CDR3 is 18 residues long. CDR3 region: CASSQEGGALHSNQPQHF.

The rearrangement joins TRBV3-1 to TRBJ2-3; TCRdb proposes TRBD2, but this gene call is untestable without DNA. Germline CDR1 is LGHDT and CDR2 is YNNKEL (reference sequence). The CDR3 loop spans 15 amino acids. The chain's CDR3 is CASSPSGGLGDTQYF.

The V call is TRBV20-1, the J call TRBJ1-4; TCRdb's D gene call, TRBD1, goes unchecked for lack of DNA. Germline CDR1 DFQATT, CDR2 SNEGSKA (reference sequence). The CDR3 consists of 14 residues. CDR3 loop: CSARTGTVGEKLFF.

The chain combines TRBV5-1 with TRBJ2-5; TCRdb's assignment of TRBD1 cannot be checked, as there is no DNA. This CDR3 contains 15 residues. The germline CDR1 and CDR2 sequences are SGHRS and YFSETQ. CDR3: CASSLNTGGQETQYF.

V usage is TRBV18 and J usage is TRBJ2-5; the D call of TRBD1 rests on TCRdb alone, since no DNA is present to check it. Germline lookup yields CDR1 KGHSH and CDR2 LQKENI. The CDR3 runs 14 residues. CDR3 amino acids: CASAGYGSTGTQYF.

The chain is built from TRBV3-1 and TRBJ2-3; TCRdb's D call, TRBD1, is unchecked because there is no DNA. The CDR3 runs 17 residues. Germline V gene lookup returns CDR1 LGHDT and CDR2 YNNKEL (reference sequence). The CDR3 sequence: CASSQDRGGRGTDTQYF.

The chain has TRBV4-3 and TRBJ2-3; there is no DNA to check the TCRdb D call of TRBD1. This CDR3 has 15 residues. Germline assignment: CDR1 LGHNA and CDR2 YSLEER. CDR3 amino acids: CASSQKRDNTDTQYF.

The chain combines TRBV18 with TRBJ1-2. The germline V gene has CDR1 KGHSH and CDR2 LQKENI. The CDR3 has 15 residues. The chain's CDR3 is CASSPPRQGPDGYTF.

This chain connects TRBV5-4 to TRBJ2-3; TCRdb's D gene call, TRBD1, goes unchecked for lack of DNA. The CDR3 contains 17 residues. CDR1 SGHNT and CDR2 YYREEE come from the germline V gene (reference sequence). Here the CDR3 reads CASSLAPTATGTDTQYF.

V usage is TRBV4-3 and J usage is TRBJ1-2; checking the TCRdb D call of TRBD1 is not possible without DNA. Germline-derived CDR1 and CDR2 are LGHNA and YSLEER. This CDR3 spans 15 amino acids. This CDR3 is CASSQEGRPNYAYTF.

The chain combines TRBV7-8 with TRBJ2-2; with no DNA, the TCRdb D assignment of TRBD2 cannot be verified. Germline CDR1 and CDR2: SGHVS and FQNEAQ. This CDR3 contains 16 residues. CDR3: CASSPNGGTITGELFF.

The gene calls are TRBV6-5 and TRBJ2-7; the TCRdb call, TRBD1, lacks DNA for checking. Per germline, CDR1 MNHEY and CDR2 SVGAGI. The CDR3 sequence is 16 residues long. The CDR3 reads CASSYSGAGKKYEQYF.

This sequence joins TRBV5-1 and TRBJ2-7; TCRdb lists TRBD2, though no DNA is available to test this call. Germline CDR1 and CDR2: SGHRS and YFSETQ. CDR3 length equals 17 residues. CDR3: CASSLEGSFHSSGEQYF.

The chain uses TRBV5-1 and TRBJ2-7; the D call from TCRdb, TRBD1, cannot be confirmed without DNA. The CDR3 sequence is 13 residues long. Per germline, CDR1 SGHRS and CDR2 YFSETQ. CDR3 amino acids: CASSPPDSYEQYF.

This rearrangement joins TRBV6-1 to TRBJ1-2. The CDR3 loop spans 17 amino acids. The germline CDR1 and CDR2 sequences are MNHNS and SASEGT. This CDR3 reads CASSEALGEFPNYGYTF.

The gene calls are TRBV20-1 and TRBJ2-3; the TCRdb call, TRBD2, lacks DNA for checking. The germline V gene encodes CDR1 DFQATT and CDR2 SNEGSKA (reference sequence). This CDR3 spans 16 amino acids. The CDR3 here is CSARAGTPTGTDTQYF.

The chain links TRBV5-1 to TRBJ2-1. Germline assignment: CDR1 SGHRS and CDR2 YFSETQ. The CDR3 runs 15 residues. CDR3 sequence reads: CASSLEGSSYNEQFF.

V usage is TRBV5-1 and J usage is TRBJ2-1; TCRdb lists TRBD1, though no DNA is available to test this call. The CDR3 runs to 14 residues. Germline CDR1 SGHRS, CDR2 YFSETQ. CDR3 sequence reads: CASSRADRRNEQFF.

This chain uses TRBV20-1 with TRBJ2-5. This CDR3 comprises 13 residues. Germline CDR1 DFQATT, CDR2 SNEGSKA (reference sequence). CDR3 sequence: CSARVLTQETQYF.

The chain is built from TRBV20-1 and TRBJ2-5; TCRdb's D call of TRBD1 is untestable without DNA. From germline, CDR1 is DFQATT and CDR2 SNEGSKA (reference sequence). The CDR3 spans 14 residues. The chain's CDR3 is CSAPGQGWQETQYF.

V and J are TRBV18 and TRBJ2-7; TCRdb designates TRBD1, a call that cannot be tested without DNA. The CDR3 has 15 residues. Germline V CDR1 and CDR2: KGHSH, LQKENI. Here the CDR3 reads CATSWTGALSGEQYF.

CDR3: CASSQGVTLAMADTQYF. The chain uses TRBV28 and TRBJ2-3. This CDR3 is 17 amino acids long. Germline V lookup: CDR1 MDHEN, CDR2 SYDVKM.